Sequencing of this TCR beta chain was carried out in a study of blood T cell repertoires in COVID-19. The repertoire was sequenced with immunoSEQ multiplex PCR; TCRdb's copy has only in-frame clones and lacks some. The sample includes about 150,000 clones, 88% of them seen just once. The CDR3 is made up of 14 amino acids. Trimming stripped 4 bases from V and 2 bases from J, with 13 bases between. Germline V gene data show CDR1 as SGHTS and CDR2 as YDEGEE. Cohort allocation depended upon clinical history that participants reported. Input material: PBMCs or T cells enriched from blood (not recorded which). V gene TRBV5-8 combines with J gene TRBJ2-7; perhaps TRBD1 as D (5 bases). The TCR comes from a woman in her 30s with acute COVID-19. CDR3 coding DNA: TGTGCCAGCAGCCCTACAGGAGCCACCTACGAGCAGTACTTC. It translates to CASSPTGATYEQYF.